The source of this T cell receptor beta chain is a study of cytomegalovirus exposure and HLA in healthy donors. The study, taken as a whole, reports: Most TCR sequences showed up rarely, but some public TCRs showed up in many donors. According to a later analysis, TCR clusters from the first cohort tended to co-occur in the roughly 110 validation repertoires.

Remarks on this clone: The antigen remains unidentified.

Assay: immunoSEQ multiplex PCR; the TCRdb copy retains only in-frame clones and omits some. The data hold 200,000 to 250,000 clones, with about nine tenths observed a single time. The sequence derives from a woman between 18 and 30 years old in good health and CMV-seropositive. The sequencing sample was made of PBMCs.

The CDR3 nucleotides are TGTGCCACCAGGCGGGACAGGGGGCAAGAGACCCAGTACTTC. Its protein product is CATRRDRGQETQYF. V and J are TRBV15 and TRBJ2-5; 11 bases align to TRBD1. V trimming: 6 bases; J trimming: 2 bases; junction bases outside the gene matches: 2. The CDR3 extends over 14 amino acids. Germline V lookup: CDR1 LNHNV, CDR2 YYDKDF (reference sequence).